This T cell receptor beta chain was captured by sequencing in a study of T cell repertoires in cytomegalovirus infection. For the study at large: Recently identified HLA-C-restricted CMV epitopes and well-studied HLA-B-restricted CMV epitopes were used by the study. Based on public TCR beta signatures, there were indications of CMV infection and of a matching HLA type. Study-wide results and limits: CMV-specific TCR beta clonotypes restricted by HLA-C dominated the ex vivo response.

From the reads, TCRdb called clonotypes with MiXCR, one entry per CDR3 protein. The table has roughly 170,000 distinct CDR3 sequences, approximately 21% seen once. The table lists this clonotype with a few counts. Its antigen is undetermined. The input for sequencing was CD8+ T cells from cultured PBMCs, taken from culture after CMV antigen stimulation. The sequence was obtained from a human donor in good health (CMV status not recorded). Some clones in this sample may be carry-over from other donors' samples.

In DNA form, the CDR3 reads TGTGCCAGCAGCTCCACGTTGCTAGCGGGGGGAGATGAGCAGTTCTTC. It specifies CASSSTLLAGGDEQFF. The V gene is TRBV7-2, the J gene TRBJ2-1; 11 nucleotides match TRBD2. This CDR3 has 16 residues. Trimming took 4 bases from V and 8 from J; bases not matched to a gene: 10. The germline gives CDR1 SGHTA, CDR2 FQGNSA.